This T cell receptor beta chain stems from a study of CD8+CD57+ T cells in acquired aplastic anemia. Study-level results: Patients and controls shared just under 30 CD8+ CDR3 sequences, highly expressed in patients. Patients and controls had CD8+ Simpson's diversity values that were not significantly distinct.

Trimming left V 7 bases short and J 5 bases short, with 18 bases between. Germline values: CDR1 SQVTM, CDR2 ANQGSEA. The CDR3 has 13 residues. Whoever was chosen for sequencing had shown CD8+CD57+ cell expansion by flow cytometry. Genomic DNA acted as the template from which TCR beta VDJ combination and CDR3 sequence profiling were carried out. TCRdb reprocessed the reads with MiXCR, giving one entry per CDR3 protein. The table includes more than 150,000 distinct CDR3 sequences, 48% detected once. Regarding this clonotype: The antigen remains undetermined.

The TCR was taken from a human donor with aplastic anemia. Sequenced sample: sorted CD4+, CD8+, or CD8+CD57+ T cells (not recorded which) from PBMCs. The J gene is TRBJ2-7, the V gene TRBV29-1; D uncertain. DNA of the CDR3: TGCAGCGCTGGAGACCCCCAGTTCAACGAGCAGTACTTC. As protein: CSAGDPQFNEQYF.